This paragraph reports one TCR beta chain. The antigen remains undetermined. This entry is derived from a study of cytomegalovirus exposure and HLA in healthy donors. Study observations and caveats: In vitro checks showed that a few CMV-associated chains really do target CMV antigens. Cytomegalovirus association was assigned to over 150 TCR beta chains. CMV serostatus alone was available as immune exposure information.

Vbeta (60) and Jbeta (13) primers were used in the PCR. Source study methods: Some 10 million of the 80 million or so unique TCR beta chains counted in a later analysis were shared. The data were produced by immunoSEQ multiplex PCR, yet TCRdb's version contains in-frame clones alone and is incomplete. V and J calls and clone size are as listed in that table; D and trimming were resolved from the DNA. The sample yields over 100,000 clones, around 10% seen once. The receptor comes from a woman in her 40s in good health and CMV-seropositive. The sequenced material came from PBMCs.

DNA of the CDR3: TGTGCCATCACCCCGGGGGGCAGCACAGATACGCAGTATTTT. Translation gives CAITPGGSTDTQYF. The V gene is TRBV10-3, the J gene TRBJ2-3; the D gene is possibly TRBD2 (7 bases). Germline assignment: CDR1 ENHRY and CDR2 SYGVKD. This CDR3 spans 14 amino acids. Trimming left V 7 bases short and J 0 bases short, with 11 bases between.